The clone carrying this T cell receptor beta chain was observed a handful of times. Antigen unknown. Germline lookup yields CDR1 SQVTM and CDR2 ANQGSEA. This CDR3 has 15 amino acids. V gave up 6 bases and J gave up 4 bases; unmatched junction bases: 10. The data were taken from a study of CD8 T cells in ankylosing spondylitis. Points from the study as a whole: It appeared that ankylosing spondylitis blood was characterized by a TCR beta motif of several highly homologous variants.

TCRdb re-analysed the 5' RACE reads in MiXCR, keeping a single row per CDR3 protein. The table has approximately 300,000 distinct CDR3 sequences, 8% seen once. The TCR originated in a male donor with ankylosing spondylitis. V usage is TRBV29-1 and J usage is TRBJ1-1, with 11 positions matching TRBD1. The sample taken for sequencing was blood, either unsorted or a sorted T cell fraction (not recorded which). The CDR3 reads CSVTPSGTGGTEAFF. The DNA for the CDR3 is TGCAGCGTGACACCTTCCGGGACAGGGGGCACTGAAGCTTTCTTT.